The rows below give T cell receptor beta chains drawn from one sample of a study of T cell repertoires and HLA-DP antigens. Using immunoSEQ multiplex PCR, the repertoire was profiled, and TCRdb retains in-frame clones only, with some absent. The sample consists of about 89,000 clones, roughly nine tenths of them appearing once. Their cognate antigens are unknown. The specimen sequenced was CD4+ T cells from PBMCs. These receptors were obtained from a man in his fifties or sixties in good health and CMV-seronegative. Each CDR3 is given with its conserved first and last residue. The order of the fields is clone size, D gene, J gene, V gene, CDR3 protein, CDR3 DNA. The D gene is left open where the match is weak. Size values are once, few and many counts, or a class for expanded clones, and some rows have none.

abundance: NA; d_gene: TRBD1; j_gene: TRBJ1-4; v_gene: TRBV6-6; CDR3aa: CASSYDRGREKLFF; CDR3nt: TGTGCCAGCAGCTACGACAGGGGCAGGGAAAAACTGTTTTTT
abundance: NA; d_gene: TRBD2; j_gene: TRBJ2-6; v_gene: TRBV5-1; CDR3aa: CASSLGSGGSGANVLTF; CDR3nt: TGCGCCAGCAGCTTGGGGAGCGGGGGATCTGGGGCCAACGTCCTGACTTTC
abundance: NA; d_gene: TRBD2; j_gene: TRBJ2-3; v_gene: TRBV28; CDR3aa: CASRPSGLAATGADTQYF; CDR3nt: TGTGCCAGCAGACCTTCGGGGCTAGCGGCCACCGGGGCAGATACGCAGTATTTT
abundance: NA; d_gene: NA; j_gene: TRBJ1-1; v_gene: TRBV29-1; CDR3aa: CSVGEMNTEAFF; CDR3nt: TGCAGCGTTGGAGAAATGAACACTGAAGCTTTCTTT
abundance: once; d_gene: NA; j_gene: TRBJ2-7; v_gene: TRBV6-5; CDR3aa: CASVGVSDGSYEQYF; CDR3nt: TGTGCCAGCGTCGGGGTTAGCGACGGATCCTACGAGCAGTACTTC
abundance: NA; d_gene: TRBD2; j_gene: TRBJ2-1; v_gene: TRBV15; CDR3aa: CATSRERPGLAGHNEQFF; CDR3nt: TGTGCCACCAGCAGAGAACGCCCGGGACTAGCGGGCCACAATGAGCAGTTCTTC
abundance: NA; d_gene: NA; j_gene: TRBJ2-7; v_gene: TRBV14; CDR3aa: CASSHISYEQYF; CDR3nt: TGTGCCAGCAGCCATATCAGCTACGAGCAGTACTTC
abundance: few; d_gene: NA; j_gene: TRBJ1-1; v_gene: TRBV5-5; CDR3aa: CASSPRTGVTEAFF; CDR3nt: TGTGCCAGCAGCCCTAGGACCGGTGTCACTGAAGCTTTCTTT
abundance: NA; d_gene: TRBD2; j_gene: TRBJ2-2; v_gene: TRBV5-4; CDR3aa: CASSRGGEPNTGELFF; CDR3nt: TGTGCCAGCAGCCGCGGGGGAGAACCGAACACCGGGGAGCTGTTTTTT
abundance: NA; d_gene: TRBD1; j_gene: TRBJ2-7; v_gene: TRBV19; CDR3aa: CASSAPGQGAYEQYF; CDR3nt: TGTGCCAGTAGTGCACCGGGACAGGGGGCCTACGAGCAGTACTTC
abundance: NA; d_gene: TRBD1; j_gene: TRBJ1-2; v_gene: TRBV7-9; CDR3aa: CASSPGGGYGYTF; CDR3nt: TGTGCCAGCAGCCCAGGGGGCGGCTATGGCTACACCTTC
abundance: NA; d_gene: TRBD2; j_gene: TRBJ2-1; v_gene: TRBV7-2; CDR3aa: CASSLDFASGVDNEQFF; CDR3nt: TGTGCCAGCAGCTTAGATTTCGCTAGCGGGGTAGACAATGAGCAGTTCTTC
abundance: NA; d_gene: TRBD2; j_gene: TRBJ2-7; v_gene: TRBV10-3; CDR3aa: CAISRGLAGVPYEQYF; CDR3nt: TGTGCCATCAGCCGCGGACTAGCGGGAGTCCCCTACGAGCAGTACTTC
abundance: few; d_gene: TRBD2; j_gene: TRBJ2-3; v_gene: TRBV30; CDR3aa: CAWALGSGGAGPTQYF; CDR3nt: TGTGCCTGGGCCCTGGGTAGCGGGGGGGCCGGGCCTACGCAGTATTTT
abundance: NA; d_gene: NA; j_gene: TRBJ2-5; v_gene: TRBV28; CDR3aa: CASSTRPTGRETQYF; CDR3nt: TGTGCCAGCAGTACCCGCCCGACCGGGAGAGAGACCCAGTACTTC
abundance: NA; d_gene: NA; j_gene: TRBJ2-5; v_gene: TRBV4-1; CDR3aa: CASSQDGTIQETQYF; CDR3nt: TGCGCCAGCAGCCAAGATGGGACCATACAAGAGACCCAGTACTTC
abundance: NA; d_gene: TRBD1; j_gene: TRBJ1-5; v_gene: TRBV30; CDR3aa: CAWRTSPGQGNQPQHF; CDR3nt: TGTGCCTGGAGGACCTCACCGGGACAGGGAAATCAGCCCCAGCATTTT
abundance: NA; d_gene: TRBD1; j_gene: TRBJ2-1; v_gene: TRBV10-3; CDR3aa: CAISGRDRGPNEQFF; CDR3nt: TGTGCCATCAGTGGCCGGGACAGGGGGCCCAATGAGCAGTTCTTC
abundance: NA; d_gene: NA; j_gene: TRBJ2-2; v_gene: TRBV20-1; CDR3aa: CSATLRGELFF; CDR3nt: TGCAGTGCTACGTTAAGGGGGGAGCTGTTTTTT
abundance: NA; d_gene: TRBD2; j_gene: TRBJ2-1; v_gene: TRBV29-1; CDR3aa: CSVVSRLAGDEQFF; CDR3nt: TGCAGCGTTGTCTCAAGACTAGCGGGGGATGAGCAGTTCTTC
abundance: NA; d_gene: NA; j_gene: TRBJ2-7; v_gene: TRBV7-6; CDR3aa: CASSLVRQSEQYF; CDR3nt: TGTGCCAGCAGCTTAGTCCGACAGTCGGAGCAGTACTTC
abundance: NA; d_gene: NA; j_gene: TRBJ1-5; v_gene: TRBV16; CDR3aa: CASSTTGPQHF; CDR3nt: TGTGCCAGCAGCACAACGGGTCCCCAGCATTTT
abundance: NA; d_gene: NA; j_gene: TRBJ1-6; v_gene: TRBV28; CDR3aa: CASNTLGDSPLHF; CDR3nt: TGTGCCAGCAACACATTGGGGGATTCACCCCTCCACTTT
abundance: NA; d_gene: TRBD2; j_gene: TRBJ2-1; v_gene: TRBV2; CDR3aa: CASKGTSGGWNEQFF; CDR3nt: TGTGCCAGCAAGGGGACTAGCGGGGGGTGGAATGAGCAGTTCTTC
abundance: NA; d_gene: TRBD1; j_gene: TRBJ1-1; v_gene: TRBV6-5; CDR3aa: CASISDRAVTEAFF; CDR3nt: TGTGCCAGCATCAGTGACAGGGCGGTCACTGAAGCTTTCTTT
abundance: NA; d_gene: NA; j_gene: TRBJ2-1; v_gene: TRBV7-9; CDR3aa: CASSLEGVRGNEQFF; CDR3nt: TGTGCCAGCAGCTTAGAGGGAGTCAGAGGAAATGAGCAGTTCTTC
abundance: few; d_gene: NA; j_gene: TRBJ1-1; v_gene: TRBV7-2; CDR3aa: CASSPSWLGPGTEAFF; CDR3nt: TGTGCCAGCAGCCCCTCGTGGTTAGGGCCAGGAACTGAAGCTTTCTTT
abundance: NA; d_gene: TRBD1; j_gene: TRBJ2-7; v_gene: TRBV7-9; CDR3aa: CASSFYRDRGDEQYF; CDR3nt: TGTGCCAGCAGCTTCTACCGGGACAGGGGTGACGAGCAGTACTTC
abundance: NA; d_gene: TRBD1; j_gene: TRBJ2-1; v_gene: TRBV7-2; CDR3aa: CASSFAGTASNEQFF; CDR3nt: TGTGCCAGCAGCTTCGCAGGGACAGCCAGTAATGAGCAGTTCTTC
abundance: NA; d_gene: TRBD1; j_gene: TRBJ2-5; v_gene: TRBV28; CDR3aa: CASSEGTGQETQYF; CDR3nt: TGTGCCAGCAGCGAAGGGACAGGCCAAGAGACCCAGTACTTC
abundance: NA; d_gene: TRBD2; j_gene: TRBJ2-2; v_gene: TRBV5-1; CDR3aa: CASSFRPAGGPNTGELFF; CDR3nt: TGCGCCAGCAGCTTCCGGCCAGCGGGGGGACCGAACACCGGGGAGCTGTTTTTT
abundance: NA; d_gene: NA; j_gene: TRBJ2-1; v_gene: TRBV6-4; CDR3aa: CASSEGIGRWEQFF; CDR3nt: TGTGCCAGCAGTGAGGGGATAGGGCGATGGGAGCAGTTCTTC
abundance: NA; d_gene: NA; j_gene: TRBJ2-7; v_gene: TRBV27; CDR3aa: CASTPIGTGYYEQYF; CDR3nt: TGTGCCAGCACCCCGATCGGTACAGGGTACTACGAGCAGTACTTC
abundance: once; d_gene: NA; j_gene: TRBJ2-1; v_gene: TRBV14; CDR3aa: CASSPDWVKDNEQFF; CDR3nt: TGTGCCAGCAGCCCGGACTGGGTGAAGGACAATGAGCAGTTCTTC
abundance: once; d_gene: TRBD1; j_gene: TRBJ2-7; v_gene: TRBV6-5; CDR3aa: CASSSTGDREQYF; CDR3nt: TGTGCCAGCAGTTCCACAGGGGACCGGGAGCAGTACTTC
abundance: NA; d_gene: TRBD1; j_gene: TRBJ2-2; v_gene: TRBV18; CDR3aa: CASSRDRDTGELFF; CDR3nt: TGTGCCAGCTCTCGGGACAGAGACACCGGGGAGCTGTTTTTT
abundance: NA; d_gene: TRBD1; j_gene: TRBJ1-2; v_gene: TRBV27; CDR3aa: CASSPRQGSGYTF; CDR3nt: TGTGCCAGCAGTCCCAGACAGGGCTCTGGCTACACCTTC
abundance: NA; d_gene: NA; j_gene: TRBJ2-5; v_gene: TRBV7-8; CDR3aa: CASSLDRLPGETQYF; CDR3nt: TGTGCCAGCAGCTTAGACCGCCTGCCCGGGGAGACCCAGTACTTC
abundance: NA; d_gene: TRBD2; j_gene: TRBJ2-1; v_gene: TRBV5-1; CDR3aa: CASYPGVAGNEQFF; CDR3nt: TGCGCCAGCTACCCCGGAGTAGCGGGGAATGAGCAGTTCTTC
abundance: NA; d_gene: NA; j_gene: TRBJ2-1; v_gene: TRBV7-9; CDR3aa: CASSLTDLSEFF; CDR3nt: TGTGCCAGCAGCTTGACAGACCTCTCCGAGTTCTTC
abundance: NA; d_gene: TRBD1; j_gene: TRBJ1-5; v_gene: TRBV9; CDR3aa: CASSVEGTGKEPQHF; CDR3nt: TGTGCCAGCAGCGTAGAGGGGACAGGGAAGGAGCCCCAGCATTTT
abundance: NA; d_gene: TRBD1; j_gene: TRBJ2-7; v_gene: TRBV6-1; CDR3aa: CASSVAGTGDYEQYF; CDR3nt: TGTGCCAGCAGTGTTGCCGGGACAGGGGACTACGAGCAGTACTTC
abundance: NA; d_gene: NA; j_gene: TRBJ1-5; v_gene: TRBV2; CDR3aa: CASSVGGNQPQHF; CDR3nt: TGTGCCAGCAGTGTAGGGGGAAATCAGCCCCAGCATTTT
abundance: NA; d_gene: NA; j_gene: TRBJ2-5; v_gene: TRBV7-9; CDR3aa: CASSLVGDPKVAQYF; CDR3nt: TGTGCCAGCAGCTTAGTGGGGGACCCAAAGGTGGCCCAGTACTTC
abundance: NA; d_gene: NA; j_gene: TRBJ2-3; v_gene: TRBV7-9; CDR3aa: CASSDQVTDTQYF; CDR3nt: TGTGCCAGCAGCGACCAGGTTACCGATACGCAGTATTTT
abundance: NA; d_gene: NA; j_gene: TRBJ2-7; v_gene: TRBV6-5; CDR3aa: CASTRRGVAYEQYF; CDR3nt: TGTGCCAGCACTCGCCGAGGGGTTGCCTACGAGCAGTACTTC
abundance: NA; d_gene: TRBD1; j_gene: TRBJ1-2; v_gene: TRBV18; CDR3aa: CASSPLRGQGDYGYTF; CDR3nt: TGTGCCAGCTCACCACTGAGAGGACAGGGGGATTATGGCTACACCTTC
abundance: NA; d_gene: NA; j_gene: TRBJ2-5; v_gene: TRBV5-1; CDR3aa: CASSYWGRTEQETQYF; CDR3nt: TGCGCCAGCAGCTATTGGGGACGAACGGAGCAAGAGACCCAGTACTTC
abundance: NA; d_gene: NA; j_gene: TRBJ2-1; v_gene: TRBV2; CDR3aa: CASRDGGTKQFF; CDR3nt: TGTGCCAGCAGGGACGGGGGTACGAAGCAGTTCTTC
abundance: NA; d_gene: NA; j_gene: TRBJ2-5; v_gene: TRBV10-1; CDR3aa: CASSESYSETQYF; CDR3nt: TGCGCCAGCAGTGAGTCGTACTCGGAGACCCAGTACTTC
abundance: NA; d_gene: NA; j_gene: TRBJ1-4; v_gene: TRBV6-5; CDR3aa: CASSTTGLDEKLFF; CDR3nt: TGTGCCAGCAGTACAACAGGGTTGGATGAAAAACTGTTTTTT